This T cell receptor beta chain was retrieved from a study of radiotherapy plus CTLA-4 blockade in lung cancer. The CDR3 is 17 residues long. V dropped 5 bases and J dropped 0 bases, with 17 bases sitting between them. Germline lookup yields CDR1 SGHAT and CDR2 FQNNGV. A word on this clone: Its antigen is currently unknown.

Points from the study as a whole: Early blood T cell clone dynamics reportedly forecast response best, with interferon-beta. In blood, after radiotherapy plus ipilimumab, tumor-derived TCR clones expanded.

Focal radiation was given together with CTLA-4 blockade (ipilimumab) to patients with chemo-refractory metastatic non-small-cell lung cancer. This table comes from immunoSEQ multiplex PCR, and its TCRdb copy is limited to in-frame clones, with some not included. The table lists approximately 97,000 clones, approximately 83% of them singletons. V usage is TRBV11-2 and J usage is TRBJ2-4, with D perhaps assigned TRBD1 or TRBD2 (5 bases each). The specimen was peripheral blood, collected from a patient treated with radiotherapy plus ipilimumab. The clonotype was recovered from a human donor with non-small cell lung cancer who had stable disease on radiotherapy plus ipilimumab. The CDR3 here is CASSPGITGLAKNIQYF. The DNA of the CDR3 is TGTGCCAGCAGCCCCGGAATTACGGGGCTAGCCAAAAACATTCAGTACTTC.